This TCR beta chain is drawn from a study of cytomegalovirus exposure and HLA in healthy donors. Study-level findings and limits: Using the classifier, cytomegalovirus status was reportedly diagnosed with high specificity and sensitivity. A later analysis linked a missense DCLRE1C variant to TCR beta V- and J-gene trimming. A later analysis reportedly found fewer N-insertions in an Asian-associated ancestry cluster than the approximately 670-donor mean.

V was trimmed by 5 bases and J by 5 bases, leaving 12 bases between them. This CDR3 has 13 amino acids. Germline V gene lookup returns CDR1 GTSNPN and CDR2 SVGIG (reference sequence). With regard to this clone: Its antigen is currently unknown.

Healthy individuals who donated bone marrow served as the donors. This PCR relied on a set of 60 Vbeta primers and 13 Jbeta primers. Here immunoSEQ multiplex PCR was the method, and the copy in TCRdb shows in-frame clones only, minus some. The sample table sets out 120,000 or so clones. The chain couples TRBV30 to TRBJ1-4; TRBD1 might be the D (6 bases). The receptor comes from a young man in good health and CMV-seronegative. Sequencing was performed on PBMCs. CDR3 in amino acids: CAWQGGGNEKLFF. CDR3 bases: TGTGCCTGGCAAGGGGGGGGAAATGAAAAACTGTTTTTT.